The 25 T cell receptor beta chains below were found in one sample sequenced in a study of blood T cell repertoires in COVID-19. The assay was immunoSEQ multiplex PCR, and TCRdb's table has in-frame clones only and misses some. The sample includes some 110,000 clones, approximately 83% of them seen just once. Sequenced material: peripheral blood. These receptors were taken from a woman between 65 and 79 years old with acute or convalescent COVID-19.

This clone was detected a few times. The chain recombines TRBV29-1 with TRBJ1-2; 9 bases are shared with TRBD1. The V segment lost 3 bases and the J segment 6 bases; nucleotides outside the gene matches: 11. Germline V lookup: CDR1 SQVTM, CDR2 ANQGSEA. This CDR3 is 15 amino acids long. The CDR3 spells CSVDRGTGTSDGYTF. DNA for the CDR3: TGCAGCGTTGACCGAGGGACAGGGACGTCCGATGGCTACACCTTC. The entire variable domain, with the rest obtained from reference TRBV29-1 and TRBJ1-2, is as follows: SAVISQKPSRDICQRGTSLTIQCQVDSQVTMMFWYRQQPGQSLTLIATANQGSEATYESGFVIDKFPISRPNLTFSTLTVSNMSPEDSSIYLCSVDRGTGTSDGYTFGSGTRLTVV.

The J gene is TRBJ2-7, the V gene TRBV7-3; D call uncertain. This CDR3 has 15 amino acids. CDR1 and CDR2 (germline): SGHTA, FQGTGA. Between the trimmed V and J ends, which lost 4 bases and 4 bases, there was a span of 17 bases. CDR3 nucleotides: TGTGCCAGCAGCTCCTCGTCCCCCCTTTTTTACGAGCAGTACTTC. The encoded protein is CASSSSSPLFYEQYF.

The chain carries TRBV9 and TRBJ1-1; TRBD1 is a possible D gene (6 bases). Germline loops: CDR1 SGDLS, CDR2 YYNGEE. This CDR3 comprises 13 residues. V lost 4 bases and J 7 bases, leaving 14 bases between the germline ends. The CDR3 sequence: CASSTRTDSEAFF. The CDR3 bases are TGTGCCAGCAGCACCCGGACAGATAGTGAAGCTTTCTTT.

The CDR3 region is CASSLWGEETQYF. The DNA for the CDR3 is TGTGCCAGCAGTTTATGGGGCGAAGAGACGCAGTATTTT. This chain connects TRBV27 to TRBJ2-3; D possibly corresponds to TRBD1 (5 bases). V lost 1 base, J lost 9 bases, and 11 bases lay in between. The CDR3 contains 13 residues. Germline CDR1 reads MNHEY; CDR2 reads SMNVEV (reference sequence).

The chain uses TRBV2 and TRBJ2-7, with D maybe TRBD1 (6 bases). The CDR3 length is 12 residues. Germline V gives CDR1 SNHLY, CDR2 FYNNEI. V lost 4 bases and J 3 bases, leaving 7 bases between the germline ends. CDR3 loop: CASSVQGYEQYF. In nucleotides, the CDR3 is TGTGCCAGCAGTGTACAGGGCTACGAGCAGTACTTC.

With regard to this clone: The germline gene is not matched at one end of the junction; a read error may be the cause. The chain carries TRBV28 and TRBJ2-7; 8 bases line up with TRBD2. Germline CDR1 reads MDHEN; CDR2 reads SYDVKM. The CDR3 covers 12 residues. The CDR3 protein is CASSFSNREGFF. In nucleotides, the CDR3 is TGTGCCAGCAGTTTCTCGAACCGGGAGGGGTTCTTC.

This chain uses TRBV6-5 with TRBJ1-5; possibly TRBD1 for D (6 bases). Germline CDR1 is MNHEY and CDR2 is SVGAGI. CDR3 size: 14 residues. V lost 6 bases and J 3 bases, leaving 12 bases between the germline ends. The CDR3 DNA is TGTGCCAGCAGCTCCAGGGGCCCCAATCAGCCCCAGCATTTT. This translates into CASSSRGPNQPQHF.

The rearrangement uses TRBV12-3 or TRBV12-4 and TRBJ1-2; no clear D gene. The CDR3 is made up of 13 amino acids. V lost 10 bases and J 5 bases, leaving 17 bases between the germline ends. The CDR3 is CAIHSRGQYGYTF. The DNA of the CDR3 is TGTGCCATCCATTCCCGCGGCCAATATGGCTACACCTTC.

This clone occurred a few times. CDR3 sequence: CAIRGQMNTEAFF. CDR3 DNA: TGTGCCATCCGGGGACAGATGAACACTGAAGCTTTCTTT. The V and J genes are TRBV6-5 and TRBJ1-1; TRBD1 aligns across 7 bases. The CDR3 totals 13 residues. The V gene end was trimmed by 10 bases and the J gene end by 0 bases; junction bases not matched to a gene: 5. Germline V gene data show CDR1 as MNHEY and CDR2 as SVGAGI.

J is TRBJ2-5 and V is TRBV6-7; weak D call: TRBD1 (5 bases). TRBV6-7 falls under the ORF class, with uncertain function. The V end was cut by 4 bases, the J end by 4 bases, with 22 bases between. This CDR3 spans 17 amino acids. CDR3 bases: TGTGCCAGCAGTTGTCCCCTTGTTGCAGGGAACGGAGAGACCCAGTACTTC. As protein: CASSCPLVAGNGETQYF.

This chain connects TRBV18 to TRBJ2-2, with 8 nucleotides matching TRBD1. Germline loops: CDR1 KGHSH, CDR2 LQKENI. The V gene end was trimmed by 6 bases and the J gene end by 1 base; junction bases not matched to a gene: 1. The CDR3 loop spans 14 amino acids. This chain's CDR3 is CASSDRGNTGELFF. The DNA for the CDR3 is TGTGCCAGCTCTGACAGGGGGAACACCGGGGAGCTGTTTTTT.

V is TRBV2 and J is TRBJ2-5; D is uncertain. The CDR3 has 12 residues. Germline V gene lookup returns CDR1 SNHLY and CDR2 FYNNEI. With 4 bases removed from V and 2 bases from J, the gap between germline ends came to 5 bases. The CDR3 DNA is TGTGCCAGCAGTGCTGTACAAGAGACCCAGTACTTC. Protein: CASSAVQETQYF.

There are a few counts of this clone. The chain employs TRBV20-1 and TRBJ2-7; weak D call: TRBD2 (5 bases). With 3 bases removed from V and 4 bases from J, the gap between germline ends came to 16 bases. The CDR3 runs to 14 residues. Germline V gene data show CDR1 as DFQATT and CDR2 as SNEGSKA (reference sequence). CDR3 nucleotides: TGCAGTGCTAGTAACGGGCTTGGAGGTTACGAGCAGTACTTC. This gives the protein CSASNGLGGYEQYF.

The chain uses TRBV6-1 and TRBJ1-1; D possibly corresponds to TRBD1 (5 bases). Trimming removed 1 base from V and 7 bases from J, with 16 bases in between. CDR1 and CDR2 from the germline V gene are MNHNS and SASEGT. The CDR3 has 15 residues. In nucleotides, the CDR3 is TGTGCCAGCAGTGAAGAACCCAGGGCCGATTTTGAAGCTTTCTTT. Its translation is CASSEEPRADFEAFF.

V is TRBV3-1 (or the pseudogene TRBV3-2) and J is TRBJ2-7, with D perhaps TRBD1 (5 bases). This CDR3 has 14 amino acids. V lost 0 bases and J 4 bases, leaving 10 bases between the germline ends. The germline V gene encodes CDR1 LGHDT and CDR2 YNNKEL (reference sequence). CDR3 coding DNA: TGTGCCAGCAGCCAAGAACCAGCAGGGTACGAGCAGTACTTC. The encoded protein is CASSQEPAGYEQYF.

This rearrangement joins TRBV18 to TRBJ2-1, with D perhaps TRBD1 (6 bases). The germline CDR1 and CDR2 sequences are KGHSH and LQKENI. Trimming removed 5 bases from V and 0 bases from J, with 8 bases in between. The CDR3 extends over 14 amino acids. CDR3 DNA sequence: TGTGCCAGCTCATTAGGGGGCTCCTACAATGAGCAGTTCTTC. It is translated as CASSLGGSYNEQFF.

The rearrangement links TRBV28 to TRBJ2-1; 14 bases fit TRBD2. Trimming took 6 bases from V and 7 from J; bases not matched to a gene: 8. The germline gives CDR1 MDHEN, CDR2 SYDVKM. CDR3 length: 16 residues. Here the CDR3 DNA reads TGTGCCAGCAGCCTGACTAGCGGGAGGGCCCGGAATGAGCAGTTCTTC. Protein: CASSLTSGRARNEQFF.

Of note for this clone: One end of the junction fails to match germline, which may point to a read error. The V and J genes are TRBV3-1 (or the pseudogene TRBV3-2) and TRBJ1-2; TRBD1 matches at 7 bases. This CDR3 is built from 15 residues. The germline V gene encodes CDR1 LGHDT and CDR2 YNNKEL (reference sequence). The CDR3 DNA reads TGTGCCAGCAGCAAAGAAGTTACAGGGGCGTATGGCTACACCTTC. It encodes CASSKEVTGAYGYTF.

The genes are TRBV7-8 and TRBJ2-1, with 9 bases fitting TRBD2. The CDR3 loop spans 16 amino acids. CDR1 and CDR2 (germline): SGHVS, FQNEAQ. V trimming: 4 bases; J trimming: 2 bases; junction bases outside the gene matches: 6. The CDR3 nucleotides are TGTGCCAGCAGCTCGCCGACTAGCGGTACCTACAATGAGCAGTTCTTC. It translates to CASSSPTSGTYNEQFF. Together with reference TRBV7-8 and TRBJ2-1, the CDR3 gives the full variable domain: GAGVSQSPRYKVAKRGQDVALRCDPISGHVSLFWYQQALGQGPEFLTYFQNEAQLDKSGLPSDRFFAERPEGSVSTLKIQRTQQEDSAVYLCASSSPTSGTYNEQFFGPGTRLTVL.

The sample holds a few counts of this clone. The chain carries TRBV19 and TRBJ2-1; TRBD2 matches at 10 bases. Germline lookup yields CDR1 LNHDA and CDR2 SQIVND (reference sequence). Losses at the gene ends were 3 bases for V and 7 bases for J; bases not matched to a gene: 6. The CDR3 consists of 15 residues. The CDR3 loop is CASSIPSGSANEQFF. The CDR3 DNA is TGTGCCAGTAGTATCCCTAGCGGGAGTGCTAATGAGCAGTTCTTC.

This clone is termed medium-sized. The chain has TRBV29-1 and TRBJ2-5; D possibly corresponds to TRBD1 (5 bases). This CDR3 contains 12 residues. Trimming took 7 bases from V and 6 from J, leaving 15 bases between them. The germline V gene encodes CDR1 SQVTM and CDR2 ANQGSEA. The CDR3: CSADKGMKTQYF. In nucleotides, the CDR3 is TGCAGCGCAGACAAGGGGATGAAGACCCAGTACTTC.

The sample holds one count of this clone. V usage is TRBV1 and J usage is TRBJ1-2. TRBV1 is a listed pseudogene. This CDR3 region has 17 residues. The CDR3 is CTSSQDRGGWDSYSYTF. In nucleotides, the CDR3 is TGCACCAGCAGCCAAGATCGGGGAGGTTGGGATTCCTATAGCTACACCTTC.

V usage is TRBV19 and J usage is TRBJ1-6; perhaps TRBD1 as D (6 bases). The V end was cut by 1 base, the J end by 9 bases, with 16 bases between. CDR3 length: 16 amino acids. Germline lookup yields CDR1 LNHDA and CDR2 SQIVND (reference sequence). The CDR3 DNA reads TGTGCCAGTAGTATAGTAACCGGGACAATAGGTTCACCCCTCCACTTT. Amino acids: CASSIVTGTIGSPLHF. The full variable domain, with the rest looked up from reference TRBV19 and TRBJ1-6, is DGGITQSPKYLFRKEGQNVTLSCEQNLNHDAMYWYRQDPGQGLRLIYYSQIVNDFQKGDIAEGYSVSREKKESFPLTVTSAQKNPTAFYLCASSIVTGTIGSPLHFGNGTRLTVT.

The chain has TRBV6-5 and TRBJ2-7, with TRBD1 identical over 9 bases. The junction had 6 bases not matched to a gene; V was cut back by 2 bases and J by 1 base. The CDR3 has 16 amino acids. Germline lookup yields CDR1 MNHEY and CDR2 SVGAGI. The CDR3 DNA sequence: TGTGCCAGCAGTTACCTAGACAGGGGGGGATCCTACGAGCAGTACTTC. It specifies CASSYLDRGGSYEQYF.

V and J are TRBV24-1 and TRBJ1-5; tentatively, D is TRBD1 (5 bases). Per germline, CDR1 KGHDR and CDR2 SFDVKD. The CDR3 loop spans 15 amino acids. Trimming left V 5 bases short and J 2 bases short, with 12 bases between. DNA of the CDR3: TGTGCCACCAGTGCTAGAGGGGAGGGCAATCAGCCCCAGCATTTT. Protein product: CATSARGEGNQPQHF.